This TCR beta chain was recovered during a study of T-cell reconstitution after alpha-beta-depleted transplantation in children. General observations from the study: In patients about two months after transplant, alpha-beta T cells reportedly arose from several hundred expanded graft clones.

This clonotype appeared a few times. The antigen is not known. Germline trimming cut 3 bases from V and 4 bases from J; bases unmatched to any gene: 11. Germline V gene data show CDR1 as DFQATT and CDR2 as SNEGSKA (reference sequence). The CDR3 runs to 16 residues. The library targeted TCRbeta and was prepared with unique molecular identifiers. One entry per CDR3 protein results from TCRdb running MiXCR on the PCR reads. The sample carries approximately 650,000 distinct CDR3 sequences, about an eighth recorded once. Sequencing used PBMCs, obtained before TCRalphabeta/CD19-depleted stem cell transplant. The clonotype originates from a girl aged 2 to 9 with congenital amegakaryocytic thrombocytopenia, due to receive a stem cell transplant. The chain uses TRBV20-1 and TRBJ2-2; 7 bases align to TRBD2. DNA for the CDR3: TGCAGTGCTAGTGTGGGAGGGCCCGGGGGCACCGGGGAGCTGTTTTTT. It yields the protein CSASVGGPGGTGELFF.